The rows below give T cell receptor beta chains drawn from one sample of a study of human thymus T cells. Measured with immunoSEQ multiplex PCR; TCRdb has only the in-frame clones, and not every one. Among tens of thousands of clones listed, about 95% were seen once. The specimen was thymus tissue. These receptor sequences come from a girl under three years old with a congenital heart defect but otherwise immunologically healthy. The CDR3 runs from the conserved cysteine through the conserved F or W. A D gene is named only where the DNA matches it firmly. Only some rows state a clone size, as once, few, many or a class for expanded clones.

v_call: TRBV5-1; d_call: .; j_call: TRBJ1-1; clone_size: .; cdr3_aa: CASSLGRGDMNTEAFF; cdr3_nt: TGCGCCAGCAGCTTGGGCCGGGGAGACATGAACACTGAAGCTTTCTTT
v_call: TRBV28; d_call: TRBD1; j_call: TRBJ2-2; clone_size: .; cdr3_aa: CASSPGGAAYRQGGEEGELFF; cdr3_nt: TGTGCCAGCAGCCCGGGCGGCGCCGCCTACCGACAGGGTGGAGAGGAGGGGGAGCTGTTTTTT
v_call: TRBV27; d_call: .; j_call: TRBJ2-7; clone_size: .; cdr3_aa: CASSPDRVLGGGLRYEQYF; cdr3_nt: TGTGCCAGCAGCCCTGACAGGGTATTGGGTGGGGGACTCCGCTACGAGCAGTACTTC
v_call: TRBV7-9; d_call: TRBD1; j_call: TRBJ1-1; clone_size: .; cdr3_aa: CASSWDRENTEAFF; cdr3_nt: TGTGCCAGCAGCTGGGACAGGGAAAACACTGAAGCTTTCTTT
v_call: TRBV10-3; d_call: .; j_call: TRBJ2-7; clone_size: .; cdr3_aa: CAISEGRATYEQYF; cdr3_nt: TGTGCCATCAGTGAGGGCAGGGCCACCTACGAGCAGTACTTC
v_call: TRBV23-1; d_call: .; j_call: TRBJ1-5; clone_size: .; cdr3_aa: CASARANSNQPQHF; cdr3_nt: TGCGCCAGCGCTAGGGCTAATAGCAATCAGCCCCAGCATTTT
v_call: TRBV9; d_call: .; j_call: TRBJ2-2; clone_size: .; cdr3_aa: CASSRDGRKTGELFF; cdr3_nt: TGTGCCAGCAGCCGGGACGGGAGAAAAACCGGGGAGCTGTTTTTT
v_call: TRBV6-6; d_call: .; j_call: TRBJ1-3; clone_size: .; cdr3_aa: CASSTVSGAGNTIYF; cdr3_nt: TGTGCCAGCAGCACAGTTTCAGGAGCTGGAAACACCATATATTTT
v_call: TRBV5-4; d_call: .; j_call: TRBJ1-2; clone_size: .; cdr3_aa: CASTSRGRVYGYTF; cdr3_nt: TGTGCCAGCACCTCTCGTGGGCGCGTCTATGGCTACACCTTC
v_call: TRBV19; d_call: .; j_call: TRBJ1-5; clone_size: once; cdr3_aa: CASSFGTNNQPQHF; cdr3_nt: TGTGCCAGCAGCTTTGGGACAAATAATCAGCCCCAGCATTTT
v_call: TRBV5-1; d_call: .; j_call: TRBJ1-1; clone_size: .; cdr3_aa: CASSARRMNTEAFF; cdr3_nt: TGCGCCAGCAGCGCCAGACGGATGAACACTGAAGCTTTCTTT
v_call: TRBV5-5; d_call: .; j_call: TRBJ1-2; clone_size: .; cdr3_aa: CASSLPGIPPRGYTF; cdr3_nt: TGTGCCAGCAGCTTACCCGGGATACCGCCCCGGGGCTACACCTTC
v_call: TRBV5-1; d_call: .; j_call: TRBJ1-1; clone_size: .; cdr3_aa: CASSTRLENTEAFF; cdr3_nt: TGCGCCAGCAGCACCAGACTGGAGAACACTGAAGCTTTCTTT
v_call: TRBV19; d_call: TRBD1; j_call: TRBJ1-4; clone_size: .; cdr3_aa: CASSRRGQDEKLFF; cdr3_nt: TGTGCCAGTAGTCGGAGGGGGCAGGATGAAAAACTGTTTTTT
v_call: TRBV7-2; d_call: TRBD1; j_call: TRBJ1-1; clone_size: .; cdr3_aa: CASSFNRGNTEAFF; cdr3_nt: TGTGCCAGCAGCTTTAACAGGGGAAACACTGAAGCTTTCTTT
v_call: TRBV9; d_call: TRBD1; j_call: TRBJ2-5; clone_size: .; cdr3_aa: CASSVEGTGGPPGETQYF; cdr3_nt: TGTGCCAGCAGCGTAGAGGGGACAGGGGGGCCCCCGGGTGAGACCCAGTACTTC
v_call: TRBV7-2; d_call: .; j_call: TRBJ1-2; clone_size: once; cdr3_aa: CASSLVRLSRGDYGYTF; cdr3_nt: TGTGCCAGCAGCTTAGTACGGCTATCCCGAGGGGACTATGGCTACACCTTC
v_call: TRBV5-1; d_call: TRBD2; j_call: TRBJ2-7; clone_size: .; cdr3_aa: CASSPAGDYEQYF; cdr3_nt: TGCGCCAGCAGTCCAGCGGGAGATTACGAGCAGTACTTC
v_call: TRBV6-5; d_call: TRBD2; j_call: TRBJ2-2; clone_size: .; cdr3_aa: CASSYAGGRSGELFF; cdr3_nt: TGTGCCAGCAGTTACGCGGGAGGGAGATCCGGGGAGCTGTTTTTT
v_call: TRBV5-4; d_call: TRBD1; j_call: TRBJ2-7; clone_size: .; cdr3_aa: CASSLKGQGHEQYF; cdr3_nt: TGTGCCAGCAGCTTGAAGGGACAGGGCCACGAGCAGTACTTC
v_call: TRBV2; d_call: .; j_call: TRBJ2-1; clone_size: .; cdr3_aa: CASKLVRDRGSNEQFF; cdr3_nt: TGTGCCAGCAAACTCGTCCGGGACCGAGGGTCCAATGAGCAGTTCTTC
v_call: TRBV7-2; d_call: .; j_call: TRBJ1-2; clone_size: .; cdr3_aa: CASSFEHTVWTANNYGYTF; cdr3_nt: TGTGCCAGCAGCTTTGAACACACCGTCTGGACAGCGAATAACTATGGCTACACCTTC
v_call: TRBV30; d_call: .; j_call: TRBJ1-2; clone_size: .; cdr3_aa: CAWISANYGYTF; cdr3_nt: TGTGCCTGGATCTCGGCTAACTATGGCTACACCTTC
v_call: TRBV7-8; d_call: TRBD2; j_call: TRBJ2-2; clone_size: .; cdr3_aa: CASSPGLAGHPGELFF; cdr3_nt: TGTGCCAGCAGCCCCGGACTAGCGGGCCACCCCGGGGAGCTGTTTTTT
v_call: TRBV30; d_call: .; j_call: TRBJ1-2; clone_size: .; cdr3_aa: CAWRTLDSYGYTF; cdr3_nt: TGTGCCTGGAGAACCTTAGACAGCTATGGCTACACCTTC
v_call: TRBV19; d_call: TRBD2; j_call: TRBJ2-3; clone_size: .; cdr3_aa: CASSLAGGNTQYF; cdr3_nt: TGTGCCAGTAGTTTGGCGGGAGGGAATACGCAGTATTTT
v_call: TRBV28; d_call: .; j_call: TRBJ2-5; clone_size: .; cdr3_aa: CASSRVYQETQYF; cdr3_nt: TGTGCCAGCTCCAGGGTGTACCAAGAGACCCAGTACTTC
v_call: TRBV2; d_call: .; j_call: TRBJ1-1; clone_size: .; cdr3_aa: CASKGGLSMNTEAFF; cdr3_nt: TGTGCCAGTAAAGGAGGCCTAAGCATGAACACTGAAGCTTTCTTT
v_call: TRBV4-1; d_call: TRBD2; j_call: TRBJ2-1; clone_size: .; cdr3_aa: CASSPAGDNEQFF; cdr3_nt: TGCGCCAGCAGCCCAGCGGGAGACAATGAGCAGTTCTTC
v_call: TRBV30; d_call: TRBD1; j_call: TRBJ1-2; clone_size: .; cdr3_aa: CAGDRPGQGHGYGYTF; cdr3_nt: TGTGCTGGGGACCGCCCGGGACAGGGGCACGGCTATGGCTACACCTTC
v_call: TRBV11-2; d_call: .; j_call: TRBJ1-4; clone_size: .; cdr3_aa: CASSLAGGGAPTNEKLFF; cdr3_nt: TGTGCCAGCAGCTTAGCCGGAGGCGGTGCACCAACTAATGAAAAACTGTTTTTT
v_call: TRBV7-9; d_call: .; j_call: TRBJ2-7; clone_size: .; cdr3_aa: CASSLDPRADYEQYF; cdr3_nt: TGTGCCAGCAGCTTAGATCCCAGGGCAGACTACGAGCAGTACTTC
v_call: TRBV28; d_call: .; j_call: TRBJ2-5; clone_size: .; cdr3_aa: CASSLGRPCWADQETQYF; cdr3_nt: TGTGCCAGCAGTTTAGGCAGGCCCTGTTGGGCCGATCAAGAGACCCAGTACTTC
v_call: TRBV28; d_call: .; j_call: TRBJ1-2; clone_size: .; cdr3_aa: CASSFSRMDYGYTF; cdr3_nt: TGTGCCAGCAGTTTTTCCCGGATGGACTATGGCTACACCTTC
v_call: TRBV28; d_call: .; j_call: TRBJ1-2; clone_size: .; cdr3_aa: CASSLRVLADSPPNLYYGYTF; cdr3_nt: TGTGCCAGCAGTTTAAGAGTTCTGGCAGATAGCCCACCCAATCTTTACTATGGCTACACCTTC
v_call: TRBV28; d_call: TRBD1; j_call: TRBJ2-3; clone_size: .; cdr3_aa: CASNRQGSSADTQYF; cdr3_nt: TGTGCCAGCAACCGACAGGGGAGCTCGGCAGATACGCAGTATTTT
v_call: TRBV12-5; d_call: TRBD1; j_call: TRBJ2-7; clone_size: .; cdr3_aa: CASARTGTGGDEQYF; cdr3_nt: TGTGCTAGTGCCCGAACCGGGACAGGGGGCGACGAGCAGTACTTC
v_call: TRBV27; d_call: TRBD2; j_call: TRBJ2-3; clone_size: .; cdr3_aa: CATEGLAGGLGTDTQYF; cdr3_nt: TGTGCCACTGAAGGACTAGCGGGAGGTCTAGGGACAGATACGCAGTATTTT
v_call: TRBV27; d_call: TRBD1; j_call: TRBJ1-5; clone_size: .; cdr3_aa: CASSLTGVRQPQHF; cdr3_nt: TGTGCCAGCAGTTTGACAGGGGTTAGGCAGCCCCAGCATTTT
v_call: TRBV28; d_call: TRBD2; j_call: TRBJ2-4; clone_size: .; cdr3_aa: CASSFGTSGRGVAKNIQYF; cdr3_nt: TGTGCCAGCAGTTTTGGGACTAGCGGGAGAGGGGTAGCCAAAAACATTCAGTACTTC
v_call: TRBV14; d_call: .; j_call: TRBJ2-2; clone_size: .; cdr3_aa: CASSQVRGRELFF; cdr3_nt: TGTGCCAGCAGCCAAGTTCGGGGGAGGGAGCTGTTTTTT
v_call: TRBV4-3; d_call: TRBD1; j_call: TRBJ1-1; clone_size: .; cdr3_aa: CASSQGQRPSTEAFF; cdr3_nt: TGCGCCAGCAGCCAGGGACAGAGACCGAGCACTGAAGCTTTCTTT
v_call: TRBV4-1; d_call: TRBD2; j_call: TRBJ2-7; clone_size: .; cdr3_aa: CASSRTSGSYEQYF; cdr3_nt: TGCGCCAGCAGCCGGACTAGCGGGTCCTACGAGCAGTACTTC